This T cell receptor (beta chain) was recorded in a study of cytomegalovirus exposure and HLA in healthy donors. The PCR had 60 Vbeta and 13 Jbeta primers. Using immunoSEQ multiplex PCR, the repertoire was profiled, and TCRdb retains in-frame clones only, with some absent. The table lists 100,000 or so clones, around 79% of them singletons. Points on this clone: Its antigen is unknown.

CDR3 length: 18 amino acids. The V and J ends lost 1 base and 5 bases, in that order; junction bases with no gene match: 9. From germline, CDR1 is SGHVS and CDR2 FQNEAQ. Broader study findings: What a later analysis showed was that several of the most significant clusters appeared linked to common viral pathogens. A further, later analysis showed that HLA-associated TCR beta chains (compared with equally common others) were more clonally expanded. CMV antigen specificity of a few CMV-associated chains was confirmed in vitro. Cytomegalovirus status was reportedly diagnosed by the classifier with high sensitivity and specificity.

The chain uses TRBV7-8 and TRBJ2-5, with 14 bases matching TRBD2. Material for sequencing was PBMCs. The sequence derives from a woman in her forties in good health and CMV-seronegative. CDR3 DNA sequence: TGTGCCAGCAGCTTAGGCGGGGGACTAGCGGGAGTGGCGGAGACCCAGTACTTC. It yields the protein CASSLGGGLAGVAETQYF.